This entry lists 23 T cell receptor beta chains sequenced from one sample in a study of CD8 T cells in Susac syndrome. An input of roughly 0.45 to 1 ug of RNA was subjected to reverse transcription using random hexamers. MiXCR, applied by TCRdb to the immunoSEQ multiplex PCR reads, yields one record per CDR3 protein. The data contain about 60,000 distinct CDR3 sequences, around nine tenths of them singletons. Sequencing was carried out using CD8+ T cells from PBMCs. These receptors came from a human donor in good health.

This chain joins TRBV25-1 and TRBJ2-5; possible D gene TRBD2, 5 bases. Trimming stripped 4 bases from V and 0 bases from J, with 12 bases between. The CDR3 totals 15 residues. Germline V gene data show CDR1 as MGHDK and CDR2 as SYGVNS. In DNA, the CDR3 is TGTGCCAGCAGTGCCCCGGACTGGTACCAAGAGACCCAGTACTTC. Translation: CASSAPDWYQETQYF.

J is TRBJ2-1 and V is TRBV4-3; 9 nucleotides line up with TRBD1. Per the germline V gene, CDR1 is LGHNA and CDR2 is YSLEER. V trimming: 4 bases; J trimming: 8 bases; junction bases outside the gene matches: 9. This CDR3 comprises 15 residues. The CDR3 loop is CASSPGQGFWDEQFF. The CDR3 DNA reads as TGCGCCAGCAGCCCCGGACAGGGGTTTTGGGATGAGCAGTTCTTC.

CDR3: CASSSLPGGWDTEAFF. The CDR3 DNA reads TGTGCCAGTAGTAGCCTCCCGGGGGGCTGGGACACTGAAGCTTTCTTT. V gene TRBV19 combines with J gene TRBJ1-1; D is perhaps TRBD1 (6 bases). The V end was cut by 4 bases, the J end by 3 bases, with 18 bases between. This CDR3 is 16 amino acids long. From germline, CDR1 is LNHDA and CDR2 SQIVND (reference sequence).

The CDR3 region is CSAMSGQGTYEQYF. The CDR3 DNA reads as TGCAGTGCTATGAGCGGACAGGGAACCTACGAGCAGTACTTC. The chain links TRBV20-1 to TRBJ2-7, with 8 bases aligning to TRBD1. This CDR3 has 14 residues. Germline-derived CDR1 and CDR2 are DFQATT and SNEGSKA (reference sequence). Unmatched junction bases numbered 7, after V lost 4 bases and J lost 2 bases.

V and J are TRBV2 and TRBJ1-5; D uncertain. Looked up from germline, CDR1 is SNHLY and CDR2 is FYNNEI. This CDR3 is built from 15 residues. V lost 3 bases and J 0 bases, leaving 9 bases between the germline ends. The CDR3 region is CASSDSVYSNQPQHF. The CDR3, as DNA: TGTGCCAGCAGTGACTCTGTTTATAGCAATCAGCCCCAGCATTTT.

This clonotype has only one observation. This chain joins TRBV4-1 and TRBJ2-1; 15 nucleotides match TRBD2. CDR1 MGHRA and CDR2 YSYEKL come from the germline V gene. The CDR3 totals 15 residues. Germline trimming cut 4 bases from V and 10 bases from J; bases unmatched to any gene: 5. CDR3 nucleotides: TGCGCCAGCAGCCCTGGGACTAGCGGGGGGTACGAGCAGTTCTTC. Translation gives CASSPGTSGGYEQFF.

This clonotype is a singleton in its sample. The chain's CDR3 is CASNGGGNSPLHF. The CDR3 DNA is TGTGCCAGCAATGGGGGAGGTAATTCACCCCTCCACTTT. The chain links TRBV2 to TRBJ1-6, with D maybe TRBD1 (5 bases). Germline V gene sequence: CDR1 SNHLY, CDR2 FYNNEI. Trimming removed 7 bases at V and 6 bases at J, with 10 bases between. CDR3 length: 13 amino acids. Together with reference TRBV2 and TRBJ1-6, the CDR3 gives the full variable domain: EPEVTQTPSHQVTQMGQEVILRCVPISNHLYFYWYRQILGQKVEFLVSFYNNEISEKSEIFDDQFSVERPDGSNFTLKIRSTKLEDSAMYFCASNGGGNSPLHFGNGTRLTVT.

The V gene is TRBV9, the J gene TRBJ2-3; 7 positions agree with TRBD2. Trimming removed 5 bases from V and 1 base from J; junction bases left unmatched: 7. CDR3 length equals 15 residues. The germline gives CDR1 SGDLS, CDR2 YYNGEE. CDR3 sequence: CASSRWAGGTDTQYF. The CDR3 bases are TGTGCCAGCAGTAGATGGGCGGGAGGCACAGATACGCAGTATTTT.

The chain has TRBV6-2 or TRBV6-3 and TRBJ1-1; the D gene is possibly TRBD1 (5 bases). Germline V lookup: CDR1 MNHEY, CDR2 SVGEGT. CDR3 size: 14 residues. V lost 6 bases to trimming and J lost 4 bases, with 15 bases between them. The CDR3 sequence is CASSPGGSGTEAFF. DNA for the CDR3: TGTGCCAGCAGCCCGGGGGGGTCCGGCACTGAAGCTTTCTTT.

The chain links TRBV12-3 or TRBV12-4 to TRBJ2-3; D possibly matches TRBD1 or TRBD2 (5 bases each). V dropped 2 bases and J dropped 0 bases, with 6 bases sitting between them. The CDR3 contains 14 residues. The CDR3: CASSLWGSTDTQYF. The CDR3 DNA reads as TGTGCCAGCAGTTTATGGGGGAGCACAGATACGCAGTATTTT.

This clonotype showed up just once. This chain links TRBV3-1 with TRBJ1-2; D is ambiguous. V lost 4 bases and J lost 3, with 12 bases in between. Germline values: CDR1 LGHDT, CDR2 YNNKEL (reference sequence). The CDR3 has 14 residues. CDR3 nucleotide sequence: TGTGCCAGCAGCCTGCCGGGTCCAGACTATGGCTACACCTTC. Translated, it gives CASSLPGPDYGYTF.

This clonotype has a handful of counts. CDR3 protein: CAIRGDSYEQYF. CDR3 DNA: TGTGCCATCCGAGGAGACTCCTACGAGCAGTACTTC. V is TRBV10-3 and J is TRBJ2-7; D remains ambiguous. The germline CDR1 and CDR2 sequences are ENHRY and SYGVKD. Trimming took 8 bases from V and 0 from J, leaving 8 bases between them. This CDR3 region has 12 residues.

This chain joins TRBV11-2 and TRBJ2-3; TRBD2 agrees at 13 bases. The J segment lost 2 bases and the V segment lost 5 bases, leaving 16 bases of the junction unmatched. The CDR3 has 20 residues. Per the germline V gene, CDR1 is SGHAT and CDR2 is FQNNGV. The CDR3 bases are TGTGCCAGCAGCCAGAGGGGGGCGACTAGCGGGGGGCCGCTCACAGATACGCAGTATTTT. This sequence encodes CASSQRGATSGGPLTDTQYF.

J is TRBJ2-5 and V is TRBV5-6; D not resolved. The CDR3 totals 13 residues. The V end lost 4 bases, the J end lost 1 base, and 8 bases lay between the germline ends. Germline V gene data show CDR1 as SGHDT and CDR2 as YYEEEE. CDR3 amino acids: CASSPGGQETQYF. CDR3 DNA sequence: TGTGCCAGCAGCCCGGGCGGCCAAGAGACCCAGTACTTC.

Only one count was recorded for this clonotype. V and J are TRBV19 and TRBJ2-2, with TRBD2 identical over 9 bases. The CDR3 length is 14 residues. The V gene's germline CDR1 is LNHDA and CDR2 SQIVND (reference sequence). The junction had 6 bases not matched to a gene; V was cut back by 6 bases and J by 7 bases. The CDR3: CASRPAGGSGELFF. The DNA of the CDR3 is TGTGCCAGTAGACCGGCGGGGGGGAGCGGGGAGCTGTTTTTT.

The genes are TRBV11-2 and TRBJ1-1; no firm D call. The CDR3 is made up of 10 amino acids. Germline lookup yields CDR1 SGHAT and CDR2 FQNNGV. Trimming removed 5 bases at V and 7 bases at J, with 5 bases between. The CDR3 nucleotides are TGTGCCAGCAGCGGGCGTGAAGCTTTCTTT. Protein product: CASSGREAFF.

This chain links TRBV5-1 with TRBJ2-2; no firm D call. V lost 4 bases and J 4 bases, leaving 11 bases between the germline ends. CDR3 size: 14 residues. Germline CDR1 reads SGHRS; CDR2 reads YFSETQ. As DNA, the CDR3 is TGCGCCAGCAGCCCCGACTGGGGCACCGGGGAGCTGTTTTTT. As protein: CASSPDWGTGELFF.

This clonotype appeared once. This chain uses TRBV5-4 with TRBJ2-3; 9 nucleotides agree with TRBD2. The length of the CDR3 is 14 residues. CDR1 is SGHNT and CDR2 is YYREEE in the germline V gene (reference sequence). V gave up 4 bases and J gave up 6 bases; unmatched junction bases: 6. CDR3 sequence: CASSVLAGADTQYF. As DNA, the CDR3 is TGTGCCAGCAGCGTACTAGCGGGCGCCGATACGCAGTATTTT.

In its sample, this clonotype was seen a few times. This chain uses TRBV4-3 with TRBJ2-5; TRBD1 aligns across 8 bases. V was clipped by 4 bases and J by 1 base; unmatched bases: 5. Germline values: CDR1 LGHNA, CDR2 YSLEER. CDR3 length equals 15 residues. CDR3 nucleotides: TGCGCCAGCAGCCCGCAGGGACAGGTCCAAGAGACCCAGTACTTC. Its protein product is CASSPQGQVQETQYF.

The CDR3 spells CASRRGDAGEQYF. The CDR3 DNA follows: TGCGCCAGCCGCCGTGGGGACGCGGGCGAGCAGTACTTC. The V gene is TRBV4-1, the J gene TRBJ2-7; D could derive from TRBD1 or TRBD2 (5 bases each). The CDR3 runs to 13 residues. V was trimmed by 8 bases and J by 6 bases, leaving 17 bases between them. Germline lookup yields CDR1 MGHRA and CDR2 YSYEKL.

The rearrangement joins TRBV5-4 to TRBJ2-3; 8 bases align to TRBD1. CDR1 is SGHNT and CDR2 is YYREEE in the germline V gene (reference sequence). The V gene end was trimmed by 4 bases and the J gene end by 4 bases; junction bases not matched to a gene: 5. This CDR3 is built from 14 residues. For the CDR3, the DNA is TGTGCCAGCAGCAGTCCGGACAGGGCAGATACGCAGTATTTT. Translated, it gives CASSSPDRADTQYF.

V gene TRBV29-1 combines with J gene TRBJ2-5; no definite D call. The CDR3 is 15 residues long. The V gene lost 7 bases and the J gene lost 4 bases, with 22 bases spanning the gap. Germline loops: CDR1 SQVTM, CDR2 ANQGSEA. The CDR3: CSAVDPDTPPETQYF. The CDR3 bases are TGCAGCGCCGTTGATCCCGACACCCCGCCAGAGACCCAGTACTTC.

In its sample, this clonotype was seen a few times. The gene calls are TRBV13 and TRBJ1-1; no definite D call. Germline CDR1 PRHDT, CDR2 FYEKMQ (reference sequence). CDR3 length: 12 amino acids. V dropped 0 bases and J dropped 4 bases, with 3 bases sitting between them. The CDR3 sequence: CASSLGTTEAFF. In nucleotides, the CDR3 is TGTGCCAGCAGCTTAGGTACCACTGAAGCTTTCTTT.